This T cell receptor beta chain originates from a study of CD8 T cells in Susac syndrome. The CDR3 is made up of 14 amino acids. Germline lookup yields CDR1 SEHNR and CDR2 FQNEAQ (reference sequence). Trimming took 0 bases from V and 5 from J, leaving 10 bases between them. Reverse transcription of about 0.45 to 1 ug RNA was carried out with random hexamers. A multiplex approach, immunoSEQ multiplex PCR, amplified TCR beta CDR3 across 54 Vbeta and 13 Jbeta. MiXCR, run by TCRdb on the immunoSEQ multiplex PCR reads, gives a single entry per CDR3 protein. The sample has fewer than 100,000 distinct CDR3 sequences, 75% to 95% seen once.

The chain is built from TRBV7-9 and TRBJ2-5; D is uncertain. Sequencing input: CD8+ T cells from PBMCs. The receptor's source is a human donor with multiple sclerosis. CDR3 sequence (DNA): TGTGCCAGCAGCTTAGCCGGGCAAGAGGAGACCCAGTACTTC. As protein: CASSLAGQEETQYF.